This TCR beta chain was profiled in a study of OX40 agonist ivuxolimab in advanced cancers. As for the study in general: The group had a mean age of about 65 years, ranged from about 20 to 79, and was 80% to 90% male. Findings of the study overall: Expanded clones were, on average, more numerous in CD8+ T cells than in CD4+.

Germline CDR1 reads MNHEY; CDR2 reads SMNVEV (reference sequence). This CDR3 spans 15 amino acids. Trimming took off 5 bases at V and 5 bases at J, with 18 bases between the two ends. The protocol was immunoSEQ multiplex PCR, while the TCRdb copy is restricted to in-frame clones and leaves out a portion. The table shows tens of thousands of clones, with 80% to 85% occurring only once. By its share, this clone is hyperexpanded. Its antigen is still unknown. Other DNA sequences in this specimen translate into the identical CDR3. The genes are TRBV27 and TRBJ1-2, with D possibly matching TRBD1 (5 bases). The sample here was CD4+ or CD8+ T cells sorted from blood, taken in a trial of the OX40 agonist ivuxolimab. The TCR comes from an adult with an advanced solid tumor such as melanoma, head and neck, liver or kidney cancer. CDR3 region: CASSISPPGLYGYTF. The DNA of the CDR3 is TGTGCCAGCAGTATCAGTCCTCCAGGGTTGTATGGCTACACCTTC.